This section outlines one T cell receptor (beta chain) sequence together with its context. The CDR3 covers 15 residues. Trimming removed 6 bases from V and 8 bases from J; junction bases left unmatched: 8. Germline CDR1 and CDR2: SEHNR and FQNEAQ (reference sequence). This entry is derived from a study of cytomegalovirus exposure and HLA in healthy donors. Primers: 60 Vbeta forward and 13 Jbeta reverse. Here immunoSEQ multiplex PCR was the method, and the copy in TCRdb shows in-frame clones only, minus some. The data show about 85,000 clones, 80% seen once. This TCR was sampled from a woman between 45 and 60 years old in good health and CMV-seropositive. What was sequenced was PBMCs. This chain links TRBV7-9 with TRBJ2-2; 11 bases align to TRBD1. CDR3 region: CASRAGQGAAGELFF. CDR3 nucleotide sequence: TGTGCCAGCAGAGCCGGACAGGGGGCAGCAGGGGAGCTGTTTTTT.